Listed below are T cell receptor beta chains from one sample, sequenced in a study of graft-versus-host responses after intestinal transplantation. Data came from immunoSEQ multiplex PCR; TCRdb stores just in-frame clones and leaves some out. In the table there are almost 55,000 clones, about 90% of which are singletons. Sequences were derived from PBMCs, sampled approximately 660 days after intestinal transplant. These receptor sequences come from a human patient who received an intestinal transplant, so some T cells may come from the graft donor. Both conserved end residues are part of each CDR3. Fields, in order: V gene, J gene, CDR3 protein.

v_call: TRBV27; j_call: TRBJ1-4; cdr3_aa: CASSLRGRESEKLFF
v_call: TRBV7-7; j_call: TRBJ2-2; cdr3_aa: CASSLGPGNTGELFF
v_call: TRBV5-5; j_call: TRBJ2-5; cdr3_aa: CASSLPGTETQYF
v_call: TRBV5-1; j_call: TRBJ2-7; cdr3_aa: CASSFSGGRSYEQYF
v_call: TRBV6-6; j_call: TRBJ1-5; cdr3_aa: CASRLTGGDQPQHF
v_call: TRBV10-2; j_call: TRBJ1-3; cdr3_aa: CASSRDINTIYF
v_call: TRBV14; j_call: TRBJ1-6; cdr3_aa: CASSRGANSPLHF
v_call: TRBV5-1; j_call: TRBJ2-5; cdr3_aa: CASSLGRIQETQYF
v_call: TRBV5-1; j_call: TRBJ2-7; cdr3_aa: CASSLLPGQGYEQYF
v_call: TRBV9; j_call: TRBJ1-6; cdr3_aa: CASSVDGNSPLHF
v_call: TRBV30; j_call: TRBJ1-1; cdr3_aa: CAWSVGQVAFF
v_call: TRBV5-5; j_call: TRBJ2-7; cdr3_aa: CASSFRSGIAYEQYF
v_call: TRBV7-2; j_call: TRBJ2-7; cdr3_aa: CASSLATSSYEQYF
v_call: TRBV7-9; j_call: TRBJ1-2; cdr3_aa: CASSLERRFGYTF
v_call: TRBV2; j_call: TRBJ2-7; cdr3_aa: CASSGELLSSYEQYF
v_call: TRBV4-1; j_call: TRBJ1-2; cdr3_aa: CASAPNTGYEDYTF
v_call: TRBV19; j_call: TRBJ1-6; cdr3_aa: CAFIATRAKESGPLHF
v_call: TRBV11-3; j_call: TRBJ1-6; cdr3_aa: CASSLDPLYNSPLHF
v_call: TRBV7-9; j_call: TRBJ1-2; cdr3_aa: CASSRQGPYGYTF
v_call: TRBV4-1; j_call: TRBJ1-1; cdr3_aa: CASSQTDRGMGEAFF
v_call: TRBV5-5; j_call: TRBJ1-5; cdr3_aa: CASSLRRDREGNQPQHF
v_call: TRBV11-2; j_call: TRBJ2-7; cdr3_aa: CASSLTSGGTTFSYEQYF
v_call: TRBV9; j_call: TRBJ2-3; cdr3_aa: CASSVSGTTDTQYF
v_call: TRBV19; j_call: TRBJ2-1; cdr3_aa: CASATGLLNEQFF
v_call: TRBV5-5; j_call: TRBJ1-4; cdr3_aa: CASSFLGSTTNEKLFF
v_call: TRBV27; j_call: TRBJ2-1; cdr3_aa: CASSLRAGGWNEQFF
v_call: TRBV7-9; j_call: TRBJ2-2; cdr3_aa: CASSPRTDTGELFF
v_call: TRBV2; j_call: TRBJ2-7; cdr3_aa: CACIPDHRGSYEQYF
v_call: TRBV7-2; j_call: TRBJ2-7; cdr3_aa: CASSTQNTGFPYEQYF
v_call: TRBV30; j_call: TRBJ2-7; cdr3_aa: CAWTRDRGYEQYF
v_call: TRBV7-9; j_call: TRBJ2-7; cdr3_aa: CASSLAVDTRYSYEQYF